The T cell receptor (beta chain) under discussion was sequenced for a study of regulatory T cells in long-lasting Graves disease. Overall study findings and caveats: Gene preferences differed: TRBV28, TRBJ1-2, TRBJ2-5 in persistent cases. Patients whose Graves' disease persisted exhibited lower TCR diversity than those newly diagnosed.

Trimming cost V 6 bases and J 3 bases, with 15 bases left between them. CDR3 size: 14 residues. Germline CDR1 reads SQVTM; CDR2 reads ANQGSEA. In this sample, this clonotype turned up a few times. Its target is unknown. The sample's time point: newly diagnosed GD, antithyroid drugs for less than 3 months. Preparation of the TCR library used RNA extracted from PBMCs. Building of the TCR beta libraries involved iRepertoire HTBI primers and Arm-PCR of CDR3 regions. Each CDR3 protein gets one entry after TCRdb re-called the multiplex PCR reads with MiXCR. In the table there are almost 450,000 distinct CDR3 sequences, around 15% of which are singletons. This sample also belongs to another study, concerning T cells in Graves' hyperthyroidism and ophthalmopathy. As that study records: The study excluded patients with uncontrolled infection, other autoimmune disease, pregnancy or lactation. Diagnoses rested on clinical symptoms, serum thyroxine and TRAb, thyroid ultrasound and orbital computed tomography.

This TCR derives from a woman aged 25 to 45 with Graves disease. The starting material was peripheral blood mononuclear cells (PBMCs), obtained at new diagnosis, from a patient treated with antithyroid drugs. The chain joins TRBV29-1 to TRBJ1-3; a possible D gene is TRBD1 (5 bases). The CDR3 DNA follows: TGCAGCGTCCGGGACGGCTGGTATGGAAACACCATATATTTT. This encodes CSVRDGWYGNTIYF.